The rows below give T cell receptor beta chains drawn from one sample of a study of cytomegalovirus exposure and HLA in healthy donors. Profiled with immunoSEQ multiplex PCR; TCRdb holds only in-frame clones, not every one. The sample spans under 90,000 clones; the ten largest clones claim roughly 13%. Sequenced: PBMCs. The receptors here all came from a man in his fifties or sixties in good health and CMV-seropositive. CDR3s include the opening cysteine and the closing phenylalanine or tryptophan. D genes are given only for firm matches.

d_gene	v_gene	j_gene	CDR3nt	CDR3aa
NA	TRBV11-2	TRBJ1-1	TGTGCCAGCACCTCGCTGTGGGGGCGAGATGAAGCTTTCTTT	CASTSLWGRDEAFF
NA	TRBV7-2	TRBJ2-2	TGTGCCAGCAGCTTACATTTGGCAGGGCTCACCGGGGAGCTGTTTTTT	CASSLHLAGLTGELFF
NA	TRBV5-1	TRBJ1-2	TGCGCCAGCAGGCTTTCTACTGCCGTGTCCGGCTACACCTTC	CASRLSTAVSGYTF
NA	TRBV18	TRBJ1-1	TGTGCCAGCTTCGAAGGGACAAACACTGAAGCTTTCTTT	CASFEGTNTEAFF
TRBD1	TRBV6-5	TRBJ1-2	TGTGCCAGCAGAGCTCGGACAGGGGGCATCGGCTACACCTTC	CASRARTGGIGYTF
NA	TRBV7-9	TRBJ1-1	TGTGCCAGCAGTTCAGGACTGACCAACACTGAAGCTTTCTTT	CASSSGLTNTEAFF
NA	TRBV5-1	TRBJ2-2	TGCGCCAGCTCCCGGGGCGGGGAGCTGTTTTTT	CASSRGGELFF
TRBD1	TRBV2	TRBJ1-6	TGTGCCAGCAGTTCCCCAGGGGGCTATAGTTCACCCCTCCACTTT	CASSSPGGYSSPLHF
TRBD2	TRBV6-1	TRBJ2-7	TGTGCCAGCAGTGCCCTGGGGGAGGGGTACGAGCAGTACTTC	CASSALGEGYEQYF
NA	TRBV2	TRBJ1-1	TGTGCCAGCAGGTATTCAGGGGACACTGAAGCTTTCTTT	CASRYSGDTEAFF
TRBD1	TRBV9	TRBJ2-1	TGTGCCAGCGGACAGGTTCAGGAGCAGTTCTTC	CASGQVQEQFF
NA	TRBV30	TRBJ2-1	TGTGCCCTGACGCAGGGTGGTATAGGGAATGAGCAGTTCTTC	CALTQGGIGNEQFF
NA	TRBV5-4	TRBJ2-2	TGTGCCAGCAGCTTGAAAAGCGCCGCGAACACCGGGGAGCTGTTTTTT	CASSLKSAANTGELFF
NA	TRBV2	TRBJ2-5	TGTGCCAGTAGACTAGGACGAGAGACCCAGTACTTC	CASRLGRETQYF
NA	TRBV5-6	TRBJ2-7	TGTGCCAGCAGCTTGCAGAGACTAGACCACGAGCAGTACTTC	CASSLQRLDHEQYF
NA	TRBV18	TRBJ1-1	TGTGCCAGCTCACCGAACATACTCGGGGGGGGCACTGAAGCTTTCTTT	CASSPNILGGGTEAFF